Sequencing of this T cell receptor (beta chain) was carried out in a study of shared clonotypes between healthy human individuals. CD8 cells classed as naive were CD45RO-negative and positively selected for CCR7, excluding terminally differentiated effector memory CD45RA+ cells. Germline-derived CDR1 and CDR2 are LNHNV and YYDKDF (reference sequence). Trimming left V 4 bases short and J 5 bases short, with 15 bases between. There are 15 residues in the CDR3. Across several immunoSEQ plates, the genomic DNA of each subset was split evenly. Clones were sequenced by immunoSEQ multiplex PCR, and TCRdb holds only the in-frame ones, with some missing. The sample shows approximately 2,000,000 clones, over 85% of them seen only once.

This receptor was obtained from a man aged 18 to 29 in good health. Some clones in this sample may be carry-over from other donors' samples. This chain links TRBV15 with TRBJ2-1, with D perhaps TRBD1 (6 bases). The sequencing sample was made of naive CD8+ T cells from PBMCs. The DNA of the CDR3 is TGTGCCACCAGCAAAACCGGGACACTTAACAATGAGCAGTTCTTC. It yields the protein CATSKTGTLNNEQFF.